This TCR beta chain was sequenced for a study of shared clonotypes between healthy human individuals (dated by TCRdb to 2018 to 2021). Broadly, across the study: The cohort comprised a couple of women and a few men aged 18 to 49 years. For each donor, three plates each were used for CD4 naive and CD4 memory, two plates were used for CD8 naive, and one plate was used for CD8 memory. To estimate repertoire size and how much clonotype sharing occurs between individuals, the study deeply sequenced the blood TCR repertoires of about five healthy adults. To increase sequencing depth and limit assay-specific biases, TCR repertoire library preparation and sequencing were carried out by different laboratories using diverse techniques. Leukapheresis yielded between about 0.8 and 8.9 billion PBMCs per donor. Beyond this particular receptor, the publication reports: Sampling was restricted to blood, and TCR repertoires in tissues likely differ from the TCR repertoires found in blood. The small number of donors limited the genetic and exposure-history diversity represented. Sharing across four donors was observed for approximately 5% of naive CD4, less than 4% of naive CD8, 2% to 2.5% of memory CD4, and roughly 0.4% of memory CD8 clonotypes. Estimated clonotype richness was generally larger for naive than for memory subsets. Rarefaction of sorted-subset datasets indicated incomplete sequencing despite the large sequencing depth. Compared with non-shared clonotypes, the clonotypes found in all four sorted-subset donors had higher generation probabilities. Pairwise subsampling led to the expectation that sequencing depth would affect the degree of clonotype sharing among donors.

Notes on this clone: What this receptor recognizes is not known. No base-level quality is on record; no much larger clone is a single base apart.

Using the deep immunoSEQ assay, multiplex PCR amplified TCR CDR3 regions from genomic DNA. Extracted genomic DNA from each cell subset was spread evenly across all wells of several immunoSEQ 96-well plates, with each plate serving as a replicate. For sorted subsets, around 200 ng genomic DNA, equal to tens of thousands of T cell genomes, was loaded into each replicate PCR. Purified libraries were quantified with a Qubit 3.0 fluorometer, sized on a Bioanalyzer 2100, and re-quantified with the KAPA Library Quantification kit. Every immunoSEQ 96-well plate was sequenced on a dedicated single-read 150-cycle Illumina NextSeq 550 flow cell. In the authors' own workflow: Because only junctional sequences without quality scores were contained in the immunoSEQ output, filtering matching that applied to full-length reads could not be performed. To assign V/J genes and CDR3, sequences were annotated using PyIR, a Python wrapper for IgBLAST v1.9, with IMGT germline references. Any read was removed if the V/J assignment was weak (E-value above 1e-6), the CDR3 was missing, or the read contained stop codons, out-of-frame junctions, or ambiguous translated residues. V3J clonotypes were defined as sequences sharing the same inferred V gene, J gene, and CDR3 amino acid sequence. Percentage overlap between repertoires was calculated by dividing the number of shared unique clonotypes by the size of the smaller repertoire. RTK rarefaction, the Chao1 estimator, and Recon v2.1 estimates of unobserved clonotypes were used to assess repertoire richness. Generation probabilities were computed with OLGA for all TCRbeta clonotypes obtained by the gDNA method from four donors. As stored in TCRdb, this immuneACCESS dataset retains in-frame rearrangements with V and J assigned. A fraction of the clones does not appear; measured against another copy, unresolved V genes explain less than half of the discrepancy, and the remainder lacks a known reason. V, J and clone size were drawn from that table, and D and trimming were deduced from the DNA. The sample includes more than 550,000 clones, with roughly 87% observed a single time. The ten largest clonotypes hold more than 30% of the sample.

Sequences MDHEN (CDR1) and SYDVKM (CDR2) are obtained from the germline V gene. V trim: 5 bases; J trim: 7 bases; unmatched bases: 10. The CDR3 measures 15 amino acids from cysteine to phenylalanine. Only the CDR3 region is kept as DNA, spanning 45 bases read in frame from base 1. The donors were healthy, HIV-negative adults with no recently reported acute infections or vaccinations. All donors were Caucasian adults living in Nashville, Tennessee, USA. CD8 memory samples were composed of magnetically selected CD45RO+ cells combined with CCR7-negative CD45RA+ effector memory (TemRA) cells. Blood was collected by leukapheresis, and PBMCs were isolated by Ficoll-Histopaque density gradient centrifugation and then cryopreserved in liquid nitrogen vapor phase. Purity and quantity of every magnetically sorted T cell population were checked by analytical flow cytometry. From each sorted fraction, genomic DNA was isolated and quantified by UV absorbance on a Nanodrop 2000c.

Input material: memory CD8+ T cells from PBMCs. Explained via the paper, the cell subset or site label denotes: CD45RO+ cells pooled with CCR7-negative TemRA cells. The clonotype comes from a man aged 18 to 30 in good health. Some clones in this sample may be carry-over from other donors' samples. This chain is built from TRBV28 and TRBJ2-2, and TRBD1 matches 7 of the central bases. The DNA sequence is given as TGTGCCAGCAGTCCCTACGACAGGGACGTCGGGGAGCTGTTTTTT. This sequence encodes CASSPYDRDVGELFF. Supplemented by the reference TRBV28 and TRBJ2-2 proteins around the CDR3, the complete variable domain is DVKVTQSSRYLVKRTGEKVFLECVQDMDHENMFWYRQDPGLGLRLIYFSYDVKMKEKGDIPEGYSVSREKKERFSLILESASTNQTSMYLCASSPYDRDVGELFFGEGSRLTVL.